The present TCR beta chain was sequenced within a study of T cell responses to AZD1222 COVID-19 vaccine (dated by TCRdb to the early 2020s). General notes on the study: AZD1222 recipients whose second dose came at about 4 weeks and those whose second dose came at about 12 weeks were combined into one group, since spike-specific TCR depth and breadth did not differ between the two schedules. TCR sequencing was performed for roughly 250 trial participants, of whom roughly 200 were given two doses of AZD1222 and some 26 were given two doses of MenACWY control vaccine. Enrollment into the trials was organized by age into subgroups of 18-55, 56-69 and 70-plus years, and those subgroups contained about 160, 30 and 59 TCR-sequenced participants, respectively.

The time point label of this sample denotes: baseline before first vaccination. Samples from vaccinated people were obtained from the UK trials COV001 and COV002, which included a single-blind randomized controlled phase 2/3 trial of AZD1222 (ChAdOx1 nCoV-19) in healthy adults. Trial participant PBMC samples were collected at day 0 and day 28 after the second dose for TCRbeta chain sequencing. What the authors observed across the whole study: Participants were mostly white British, with more females than males. The authors suggested clonal diversity may have been underestimated. In the small 56-69-year group, the increase in depth fell short of significance, most likely because of low power. Conclusions about previously exposed vaccinees are limited, since just six or seven AZD1222 recipients were seropositive for SARS-CoV-2 at baseline. Because no day 14 peak-response samples were available, repertoires were characterized only after the peak T cell response. The vaccine-associated CD4 TCRs covered the entire spike protein, and the dominant responses fell in regions 160-218 and 743-854. After two AZD1222 doses, spike-specific TCR breadth and depth were significantly higher than at day 0 and than in MenACWY recipients. Reportedly, close to half of the unique spike-specific TCRs recognized epitopes lying outside the regions that are mutated in the B.1.351 and B.1.1.7 variants.

Taken from the germline V gene (reference sequence), the CDR1 and CDR2 loops are LNHNV and YYDKDF. Between the V and J ends, shortened by 0 bases and 3 bases respectively, the junction contains 12 bases. Including the terminal cysteine and phenylalanine, the CDR3 comprises 15 residues. The CDR3 DNA has 45 bases and is translated from base 1. About this clone itself: Its antigen remains undetermined. Base quality data are lacking; no much larger clone is found one base away.

The CDR3 regions of human TCRbeta chains were analyzed by immunosequencing. On the study's bioinformatics: TCRs in the repertoires were matched against a reference library of SARS-CoV-2-specific TCRs that had been generated with the MIRA antigen-specificity platform. Breadth was defined as the fraction of unique TCRs that were SARS-CoV-2-associated. Depth was defined as the fraction of total T cells that were SARS-CoV-2-associated. Using the MIRA data, each spike-specific TCR was assigned both to the spike region to which the TCR was reactive and to a CD4 or CD8 class. Log10-transformed breadth and depth values were compared by one-way ANOVA with Sidak's multiple comparisons tests. TCRdb provides this immuneACCESS table in a form limited to in-frame rearrangements. Some clones are lacking; in checked studies, under half of them reflect an unresolved V gene, and why the rest are absent is not known. The D gene and trimming were derived from the DNA, and the V and J assignments and clone size from that table. For this sample there are 100,000 to 130,000 clones; 87% appear just once. The ten largest clonotypes hold approximately 4.3% of the sample.

The sequence is built from TRBV15 and TRBJ2-7; the D gene is unclear. The sequence was obtained from an adult in good health. This sample comprised peripheral blood, obtained on day 0 of AZD1222 vaccination. The CDR3 is CATSRDSSSFYEQYF. The DNA sequence is TGTGCCACCAGCAGAGACTCTTCCTCCTTCTACGAGCAGTACTTC. Reference TRBV15 and TRBJ2-7 proteins supply the regions before and after the CDR3; the full variable domain is: DAMVIQNPRYQVTQFGKPVTLSCSQTLNHNVMYWYQQKSSQAPKLLFHYYDKDFNNEADTPDNFQSRRPNTSFCFLDIRSPGLGDTAMYLCATSRDSSSFYEQYFGPGTRLTVT.